These 11 T cell receptor beta chains came from one sample sequenced in a study of human T cells and chemical hapten exposure. Noted time point: patch test 1, 2 weeks after DPC sensitization. Treatment denoted: therapeutic diphenylcyclopropenone sensitization with weekly scalp DPC. TCRdb recomputed calls from the RACE reads with MiXCR, one row per CDR3 protein. The sample has 75,000 to 100,000 distinct CDR3 sequences; about an eighth are singletons. Source: whole blood, taken in connection with sensitization to the hapten diphenylcyclopropenone (DPC). The source of these receptors is a middle-aged woman with alopecia areata. Some clones in this sample may be carry-over from other donors' samples.

The V call is TRBV19, the J call TRBJ2-4, with D possibly being TRBD2 (6 bases). Trimming cost V 7 bases and J 7 bases, with 8 bases left between them. From germline, CDR1 is LNHDA and CDR2 SQIVND (reference sequence). This CDR3 region has 11 residues. CDR3 in DNA: TGTGCCAGTAATCGGGGGAACATTCAGTACTTC. Its protein is CASNRGNIQYF.

The chain uses TRBV7-3 and TRBJ2-5; 7 bases line up with TRBD1. This CDR3 spans 13 amino acids. The ends lost 4 bases at V and 5 bases at J; junction bases unmatched: 4. Germline CDR1 and CDR2: SGHTA and FQGTGA. The CDR3, as DNA: TGTGCCAGCAGCTCTACAGGGGAGGAGACCCAGTACTTC. Amino acid sequence: CASSSTGEETQYF.

This clonotype was picked up a small number of times. V is TRBV29-1 and J is TRBJ1-1, with D perhaps TRBD1 (6 bases). The CDR3 extends over 13 amino acids. With 7 bases removed from V and 0 bases from J, the gap between germline ends came to 12 bases. Germline lookup yields CDR1 SQVTM and CDR2 ANQGSEA. DNA of the CDR3: TGCAGCGCCACGGGACACCTGAACACTGAAGCTTTCTTT. It is translated as CSATGHLNTEAFF.

At least ten counts were recorded for this clonotype. The gene calls are TRBV4-1 and TRBJ1-5, with a possible D match to TRBD1 (5 bases). The length of the CDR3 is 16 residues. Germline V lookup: CDR1 MGHRA, CDR2 YSYEKL. The V end lost 4 bases, the J end lost 4 bases, and 17 bases lay between the germline ends. The CDR3 is CASSPLGIKGNQPQHF. CDR3 in DNA: TGCGCCAGCAGCCCCCTTGGTATTAAGGGGAATCAGCCCCAGCATTTT.

In its sample, this clonotype was seen a few times. The chain carries TRBV9 and TRBJ2-1; 8 nucleotides line up with TRBD1. After removal of 3 bases from V and 2 bases from J, the junction contained 4 bases not matched to a gene. The CDR3 contains 15 residues. Looked up from germline, CDR1 is SGDLS and CDR2 is YYNGEE. The DNA for the CDR3 is TGTGCCAGCAGCGCCGGACAGGGACCCTACAATGAGCAGTTCTTC. It is translated as CASSAGQGPYNEQFF.

This clonotype occurred a few times. The V and J genes are TRBV20-1 and TRBJ2-6, with D perhaps matching TRBD2 (6 bases). Germline loops: CDR1 DFQATT, CDR2 SNEGSKA (reference sequence). Trimming removed 3 bases from V and 2 bases from J, with 20 bases in between. The CDR3 covers 18 residues. The chain's CDR3 is CSARGGGRRPAGANVLTF. The DNA of the CDR3 is TGCAGTGCTAGGGGTGGAGGGAGGCGCCCCGCTGGGGCCAACGTCCTGACTTTC.

This clonotype was observed at least ten times. The rearrangement joins TRBV7-9 to TRBJ1-1, with D unresolved. The CDR3 loop spans 13 amino acids. Germline V gene lookup returns CDR1 SEHNR and CDR2 FQNEAQ (reference sequence). V gave up 4 bases and J gave up 4 bases, with 10 bases separating them. Here the CDR3 DNA reads TGTGCCAGCAGCTCGCTGGTAGGCACTGAAGCTTTCTTT. This translates into CASSSLVGTEAFF.

This clonotype showed up just a few times. The chain employs TRBV12-3 or TRBV12-4 and TRBJ2-3; D not certain. V was cut by 6 bases and J by 2 bases, with 12 bases left in between. The CDR3 loop spans 14 amino acids. CDR3 sequence reads: CASSLGPHTDTQYF. In DNA form, the CDR3 reads TGTGCCAGCAGCCTCGGACCGCACACAGATACGCAGTATTTT.

The chain uses TRBV28 and TRBJ1-4, with D perhaps TRBD1 (6 bases). V was cut by 5 bases and J by 4 bases, with 14 bases left in between. From germline, CDR1 is MDHEN and CDR2 SYDVKM. This CDR3 region has 15 residues. CDR3: CASSGFNRDNEKLFF. The DNA of the CDR3 is TGTGCCAGCAGTGGCTTTAACAGGGATAATGAAAAACTGTTTTTT.

This clonotype has more than one count but fewer than ten. The V gene is TRBV6-5, the J gene TRBJ2-3; TRBD2 might be the D (6 bases). V lost 7 bases, J lost 7 bases, and 18 bases lay in between. Germline lookup yields CDR1 MNHEY and CDR2 SVGAGI. The CDR3 is made up of 14 amino acids. CDR3 protein: CASISGLGGNTQYF. CDR3 DNA sequence: TGTGCCAGCATCTCTGGTCTCGGCGGGAATACGCAGTATTTT.

This clonotype has just a few counts. The chain links TRBV12-5 to TRBJ1-2; 7 nucleotides match TRBD1. V shed 3 bases, J shed 1 base, and the junction held 11 bases outside the gene matches. From germline, CDR1 is LGHNT and CDR2 FRNRAP. CDR3 length: 17 residues. DNA for the CDR3: TGTGCTAGTGGTTTCGTTACCGGGACAGTCTATAACTATGGCTACACCTTC. Translating it yields CASGFVTGTVYNYGYTF.